Below, one TCR beta chain is given with its context. The sample originates from a study of blood T cell repertoires in COVID-19. CDR1 is MGHDK, CDR2 SYGVNS, per germline. This CDR3 region has 14 residues. V shed 6 bases, J shed 5 bases, and the junction held 2 bases outside the gene matches. Method: immunoSEQ multiplex PCR; TCRdb's copy keeps in-frame clones and lacks some. The repertoire consists of 200,000 to 300,000 clones, with 70% to 90% occurring once and the leading ten covering 0.9% to 1%. Sequences were obtained from peripheral blood. This sequence originates from a woman in her thirties or forties who had recovered from COVID-19. The rearrangement uses TRBV25-1 and TRBJ1-4; 11 bases align to TRBD1. The CDR3 region has the DNA TGTGCCAGCAGGGGGACAGGGGGAAATGAAAAACTGTTTTTT. This sequence encodes CASRGTGGNEKLFF.